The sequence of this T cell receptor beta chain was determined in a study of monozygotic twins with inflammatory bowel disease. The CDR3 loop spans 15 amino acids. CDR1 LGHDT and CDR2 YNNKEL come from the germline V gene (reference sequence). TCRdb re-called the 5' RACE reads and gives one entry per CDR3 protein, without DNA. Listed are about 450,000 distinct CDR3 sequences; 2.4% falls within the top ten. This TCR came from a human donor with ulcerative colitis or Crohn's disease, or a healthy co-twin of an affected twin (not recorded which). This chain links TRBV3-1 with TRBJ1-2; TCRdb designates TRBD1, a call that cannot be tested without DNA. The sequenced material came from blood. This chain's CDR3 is CASSQWQGQNGGYTF.